Presented here are 10 T cell receptor beta chains from one specimen sequenced in a study of T cell repertoires in cytomegalovirus infection. Each CDR3 protein gets one entry after TCRdb re-called the reads with MiXCR. The sample lists some 400,000 distinct CDR3 sequences; 15% to 20% were seen once. Sequencing was done on a sample of PBMCs. The receptors here all came from a human donor in good health (CMV status not recorded). Some clones in this sample may be carry-over from other donors' samples.

The chain carries TRBV20-1 and TRBJ2-6, with TRBD1 matching over 8 bases. The CDR3 is 20 amino acids. With 0 bases clipped from V and 0 bases from J, the junction kept 13 bases outside the gene matches. Per the germline V gene, CDR1 is DFQATT and CDR2 is SNEGSKA (reference sequence). The CDR3 DNA reads as TGCAGTGCTAGAGATATCAACAGGGGACAGGAGCTCTCTGGGGCCAACGTCCTGACTTTC. It codes for CSARDINRGQELSGANVLTF.

Many counts were recorded for this clonotype. The CDR3 DNA is TGTGCCAGCAGCTTAGGGGGCCACTATGGCTACACCTTC. Protein sequence: CASSLGGHYGYTF. The genes are TRBV7-2 and TRBJ1-2, with a tentative D call TRBD1 (5 bases). Looked up from germline, CDR1 is SGHTA and CDR2 is FQGNSA. V was cut by 1 base and J by 3 bases, with 6 bases left in between. The CDR3 loop spans 13 amino acids.

Many counts were recorded for this clonotype. V and J are TRBV29-1 and TRBJ1-3; D is undetermined. The germline V gene encodes CDR1 SQVTM and CDR2 ANQGSEA. The V end lost 7 bases, the J end lost 0 bases, and 16 bases lay between the germline ends. The CDR3 runs to 15 residues. CDR3 sequence: CSARAGSNSGNTIYF. CDR3 coding DNA: TGCAGCGCCCGGGCGGGCTCCAACTCTGGAAACACCATATATTTT.

This chain connects TRBV9 to TRBJ1-1; weak D call: TRBD1 (6 bases). Germline-derived CDR1 and CDR2 are SGDLS and YYNGEE. The CDR3 totals 14 residues. The ends were cut back, 3 bases at V and 1 base at J, with 10 bases in the middle. CDR3 coding DNA: TGTGCCAGCAGCGGGACACAGGGGAACACTGAAGCTTTCTTT. It is translated as CASSGTQGNTEAFF.

V is TRBV20-1 and J is TRBJ2-3; TRBD2 agrees at 9 bases. In germline, CDR1 is DFQATT, CDR2 SNEGSKA (reference sequence). This CDR3 has 13 amino acids. Germline trimming cut 5 bases from V and 4 bases from J; bases unmatched to any gene: 4. The CDR3 is CSAPSGIADTQYF. For the CDR3, the DNA is TGCAGTGCTCCTAGCGGGATCGCAGATACGCAGTATTTT.

This clonotype was seen only a few times. This sequence joins TRBV20-1 and TRBJ2-7, with D possibly being TRBD2 (5 bases). Germline V gene data show CDR1 as DFQATT and CDR2 as SNEGSKA (reference sequence). The V end was cut by 6 bases, the J end by 7 bases, with 16 bases between. The CDR3 has 12 amino acids. The CDR3 DNA sequence: TGCAGTGCCAGAAGGGATACGGGGGAGCAGTACTTC. It is translated as CSARRDTGEQYF.

The genes are TRBV20-1 and TRBJ2-3; 8 bases align to TRBD1. Germline V CDR1 and CDR2: DFQATT, SNEGSKA (reference sequence). The CDR3 length is 13 residues. Unmatched junction bases numbered 6, after V lost 6 bases and J lost 4 bases. The DNA for the CDR3 is TGCAGTGCCGTGAACAGGGGGTCAGATACGCAGTATTTT. Translation gives CSAVNRGSDTQYF.

This clonotype came up many times. V is TRBV4-2 and J is TRBJ2-1, with 10 bases that match TRBD2. This CDR3 spans 15 amino acids. With 4 bases clipped from V and 4 bases from J, the junction kept 4 bases outside the gene matches. CDR1 is LGHNA and CDR2 is YNFKEQ in the germline V gene. For the CDR3, the DNA is TGTGCCAGCAGCCTACAGCGGGGGGGTTACAATGAGCAGTTCTTC. Encoded protein: CASSLQRGGYNEQFF.

This clonotype came up many times. The chain carries TRBV7-6 and TRBJ2-5, with D perhaps matching TRBD2 (7 bases). The CDR3 has 17 residues. The V end lost 4 bases, the J end lost 7 bases, and 25 bases lay between the germline ends. Germline V gene lookup returns CDR1 SGHVS and CDR2 FNYEAQ. In nucleotides, the CDR3 is TGTGCCAGCAGCTCCTTAAAAGATAGGGGGGGAGGAGGGACCCAGTACTTC. As protein: CASSSLKDRGGGGTQYF.

A few counts support this clonotype. The chain employs TRBV10-3 and TRBJ2-1, with D unclear. Trimming removed 0 bases from V and 10 bases from J, with 10 bases in between. This CDR3 contains 13 residues. The germline V gene has CDR1 ENHRY and CDR2 SYGVKD. CDR3 in DNA: TGTGCCATCAGTGAGTCGACGAGCATGGAGCAGTTCTTC. The encoded protein is CAISESTSMEQFF.